This TCR beta chain comes out of a study of sequential checkpoint blockade in melanoma. Only in-frame clones appear in the TCRdb table, and some are missing; sequencing was by immunoSEQ multiplex PCR. Here the sample spans about 40,000 clones, 80% to 90% being singletons. Per the germline V gene, CDR1 is MNHEY and CDR2 is SVGAGI. The junction had 8 bases not matched to a gene; V was cut back by 6 bases and J by 7 bases. The CDR3 contains 14 residues. The treatment here: randomized to nivolumab then ipilimumab (arm A) or the reverse (arm B). This TCR came from a human donor with melanoma. The starting material was CD8+ T cells sorted from blood (inferred from file names), obtained from a patient given nivolumab and ipilimumab in sequence. The rearrangement links TRBV6-5 to TRBJ1-4, with 7 bases identical to TRBD1. CDR3 loop: CASSPDREGEKLFF. The CDR3 DNA reads TGTGCCAGCAGCCCTGACAGGGAAGGTGAAAAACTGTTTTTT.